This T cell receptor beta chain was recorded in a study of T-cell memory formation after mild COVID-19. Whole-study results and caveats: CD4/CD8 balance characterized clones contracting day 15 to 85, and CD4+ skew characterized later expanders.

Comment on this clonotype: The target antigen is unknown.

TCRdb independently ran MiXCR on the 5' RACE reads; one entry per CDR3 protein. The sample consists of 450,000 to 650,000 distinct CDR3 sequences, about 20% of them appearing once. CDR1 GTSNPN and CDR2 SVGIG come from the germline V gene (reference sequence). Trimming removed 3 bases from V and 2 bases from J, with 8 bases in between. This CDR3 spans 12 amino acids. The rearrangement uses TRBV30 and TRBJ2-7; D remains unclear. Sequenced input: PBMCs or a T cell subset sorted from them (not recorded which). The origin of this receptor is an adult woman who had mild COVID-19 (a few samples of this study predate the infection). Cell type and time point are not known. The CDR3: CAWRGRTYEQYF. The CDR3 region has the DNA TGTGCCTGGAGGGGCAGAACCTACGAGCAGTACTTC. Together with reference TRBV30 and TRBJ2-7, the CDR3 gives the full variable domain: SQTIHQWPATLVQPVGSPLSLECTVEGTSNPNLYWYRQAAGRGLQLLFYSVGIGQISSEVPQNLSASRPQDRQFILSSKKLLLSDSGFYLCAWRGRTYEQYFGPGTRLTVT.